Detailed here is one T cell receptor beta chain. Because it lacks the conserved phenylalanine or tryptophan at the end, this CDR3 is likely a read error. The sample comes from a study of metastatic and nonmetastatic thyroid tumors. All patients were untreated before thyroid surgery. TCRdb re-clonotyped the PCR reads through MiXCR. The sample holds 25,000 to 35,000 clones, roughly 25% seen once. The sample comprised blood. The TCR originated in a female donor with papillary thyroid cancer or a benign thyroid nodule (not recorded which). Some clones in this sample may be carry-over from other donors' samples.

The CDR3 nucleotides read TGTGCCAGCAGCTTGACTAGCGTAGATACGCAGTATGTT. Translation: CASSLTSVDTQYV. The chain couples TRBV11-2 to TRBJ2-3, with 8 positions matching TRBD2. Trimming at V came to 3 bases and at J to 5 bases, leaving 1 base not matched to a gene. The germline CDR1 and CDR2 sequences are SGHAT and FQNNGV. There are 13 residues in the CDR3.